The sequence of this TCR beta chain was determined in a study of T-cell reconstitution after alpha-beta-depleted transplantation in children. Findings and caveats of the study: At one year after transplant, newly produced T cells mostly accounted for T-cell counts and diversity. The origin of alpha-beta T cells about two months after transplant was reportedly several hundred expanded graft clones. After transplant, high TCRbeta diversity at day 60 in some patients arose from surviving recipient T cells and thymic progenitors.

This clonotype has just a few counts. Its antigen is unidentified. Construction of the TCRbeta library involved unique molecular identifiers. TCRdb re-derived calls from the PCR reads in MiXCR, one entry per CDR3 protein. Of 530,000 or so distinct CDR3 sequences listed, approximately 30% are singletons. This TCR was sampled from a boy in the first two years of life with Wiskott-Aldrich syndrome, due to receive a stem cell transplant. The material sequenced was PBMCs, taken before TCRalphabeta/CD19-depleted stem cell transplant.

The CDR3 sequence is CASSRTSLFQAKNIQYF. The DNA for the CDR3 is TGTGCCAGCAGTCGTACCAGCCTTTTTCAAGCCAAAAACATTCAGTACTTC. V usage is TRBV11-2 and J usage is TRBJ2-4; D call uncertain. CDR3 length: 17 amino acids. Germline-derived CDR1 and CDR2 are SGHAT and FQNNGV. The V gene lost 6 bases and the J gene lost 0 bases, with 18 bases spanning the gap.